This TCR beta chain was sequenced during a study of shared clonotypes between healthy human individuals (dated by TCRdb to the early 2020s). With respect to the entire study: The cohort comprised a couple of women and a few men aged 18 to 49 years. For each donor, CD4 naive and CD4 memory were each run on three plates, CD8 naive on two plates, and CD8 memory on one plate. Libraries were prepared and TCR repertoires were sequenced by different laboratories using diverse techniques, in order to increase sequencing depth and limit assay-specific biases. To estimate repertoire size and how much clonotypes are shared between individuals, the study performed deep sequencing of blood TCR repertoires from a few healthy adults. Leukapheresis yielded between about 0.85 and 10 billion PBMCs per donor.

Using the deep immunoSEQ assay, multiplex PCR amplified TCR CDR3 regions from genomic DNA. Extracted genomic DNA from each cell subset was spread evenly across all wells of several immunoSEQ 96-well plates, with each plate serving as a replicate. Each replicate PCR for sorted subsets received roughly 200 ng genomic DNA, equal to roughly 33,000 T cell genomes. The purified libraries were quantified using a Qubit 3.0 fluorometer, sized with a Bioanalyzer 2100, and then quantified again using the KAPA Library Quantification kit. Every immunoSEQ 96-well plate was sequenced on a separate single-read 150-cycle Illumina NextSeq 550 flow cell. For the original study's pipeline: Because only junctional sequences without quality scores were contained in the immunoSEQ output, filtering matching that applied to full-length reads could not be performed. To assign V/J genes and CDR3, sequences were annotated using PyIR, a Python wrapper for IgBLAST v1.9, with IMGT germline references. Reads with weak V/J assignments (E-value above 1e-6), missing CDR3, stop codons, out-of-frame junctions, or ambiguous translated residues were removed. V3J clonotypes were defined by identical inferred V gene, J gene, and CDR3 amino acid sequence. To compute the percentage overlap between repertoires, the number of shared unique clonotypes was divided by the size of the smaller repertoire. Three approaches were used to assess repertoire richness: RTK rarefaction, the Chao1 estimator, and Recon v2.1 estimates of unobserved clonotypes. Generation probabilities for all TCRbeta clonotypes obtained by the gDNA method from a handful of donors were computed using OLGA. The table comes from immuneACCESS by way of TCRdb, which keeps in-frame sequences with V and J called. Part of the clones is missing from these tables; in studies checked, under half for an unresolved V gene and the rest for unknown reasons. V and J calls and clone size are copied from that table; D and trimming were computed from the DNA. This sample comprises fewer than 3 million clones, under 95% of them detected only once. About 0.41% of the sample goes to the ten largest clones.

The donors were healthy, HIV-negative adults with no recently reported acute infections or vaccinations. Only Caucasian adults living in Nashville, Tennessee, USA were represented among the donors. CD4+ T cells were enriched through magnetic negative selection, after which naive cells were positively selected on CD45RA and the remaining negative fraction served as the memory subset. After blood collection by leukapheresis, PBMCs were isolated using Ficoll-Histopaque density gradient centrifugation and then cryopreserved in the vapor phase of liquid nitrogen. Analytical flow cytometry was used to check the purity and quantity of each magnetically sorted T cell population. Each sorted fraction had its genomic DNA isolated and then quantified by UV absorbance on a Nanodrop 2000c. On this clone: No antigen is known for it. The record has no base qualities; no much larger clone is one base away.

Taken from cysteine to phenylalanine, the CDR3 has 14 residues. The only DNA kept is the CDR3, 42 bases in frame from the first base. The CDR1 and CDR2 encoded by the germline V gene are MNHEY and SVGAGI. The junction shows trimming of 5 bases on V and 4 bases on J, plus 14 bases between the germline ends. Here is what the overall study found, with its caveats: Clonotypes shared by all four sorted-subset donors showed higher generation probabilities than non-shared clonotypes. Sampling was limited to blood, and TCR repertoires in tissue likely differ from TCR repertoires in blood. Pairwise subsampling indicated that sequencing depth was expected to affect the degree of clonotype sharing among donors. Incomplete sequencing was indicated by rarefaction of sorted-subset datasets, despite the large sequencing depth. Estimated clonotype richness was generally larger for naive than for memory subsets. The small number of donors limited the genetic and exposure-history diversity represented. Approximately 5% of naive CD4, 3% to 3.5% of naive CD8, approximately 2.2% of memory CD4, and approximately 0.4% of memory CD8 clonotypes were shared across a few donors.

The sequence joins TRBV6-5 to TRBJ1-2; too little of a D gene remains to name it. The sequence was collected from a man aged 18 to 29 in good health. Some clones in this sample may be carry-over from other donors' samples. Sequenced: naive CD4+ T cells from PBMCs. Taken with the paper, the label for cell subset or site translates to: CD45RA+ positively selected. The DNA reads TGTGCCAGCAGTCCCTACCCCGGCCCCTATGGCTACACCTTC. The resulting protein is CASSPYPGPYGYTF.